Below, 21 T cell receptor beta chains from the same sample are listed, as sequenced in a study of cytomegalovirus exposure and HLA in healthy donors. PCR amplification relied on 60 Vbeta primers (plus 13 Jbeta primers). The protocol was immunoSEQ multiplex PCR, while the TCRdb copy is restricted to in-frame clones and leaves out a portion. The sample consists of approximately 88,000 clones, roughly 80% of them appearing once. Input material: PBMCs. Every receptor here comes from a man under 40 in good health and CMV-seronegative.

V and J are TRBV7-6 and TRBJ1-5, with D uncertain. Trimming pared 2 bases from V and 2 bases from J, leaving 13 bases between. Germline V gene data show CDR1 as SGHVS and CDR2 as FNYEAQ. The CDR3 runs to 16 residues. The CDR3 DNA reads TGTGCCAGCAGCTTATCGGCAGGAGGAGGCAATCAGCCCCAGCATTTT. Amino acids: CASSLSAGGGNQPQHF.

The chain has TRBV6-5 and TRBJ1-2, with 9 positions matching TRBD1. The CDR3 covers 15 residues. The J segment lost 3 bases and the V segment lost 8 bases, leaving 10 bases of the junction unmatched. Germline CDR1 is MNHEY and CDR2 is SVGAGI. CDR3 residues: CASRDGTGNDYGYTF. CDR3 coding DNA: TGTGCCAGCCGGGACGGGACAGGGAATGACTATGGCTACACCTTC.

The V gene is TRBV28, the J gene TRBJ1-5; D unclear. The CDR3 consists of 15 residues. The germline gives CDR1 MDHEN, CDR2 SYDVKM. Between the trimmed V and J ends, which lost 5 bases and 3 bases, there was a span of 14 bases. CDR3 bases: TGTGCCAGCAGTCTTCGGCAGGCGTACAATCAGCCCCAGCATTTT. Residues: CASSLRQAYNQPQHF.

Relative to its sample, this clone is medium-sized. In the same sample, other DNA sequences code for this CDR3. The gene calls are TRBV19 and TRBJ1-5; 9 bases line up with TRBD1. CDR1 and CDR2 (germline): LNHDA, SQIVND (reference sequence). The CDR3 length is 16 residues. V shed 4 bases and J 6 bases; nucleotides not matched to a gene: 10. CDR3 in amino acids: CASSTPGQGFGQPQHF. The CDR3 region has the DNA TGTGCCAGTAGTACCCCTGGACAGGGGTTTGGTCAGCCCCAGCATTTT.

CDR3 loop: CASSPLETGVSEKLFF. The CDR3 DNA follows: TGTGCCAGCTCACCCCTGGAGACAGGGGTGAGTGAAAAACTGTTTTTT. The rearrangement links TRBV18 to TRBJ1-4; 8 nucleotides match TRBD1. This CDR3 has 16 amino acids. Germline-derived CDR1 and CDR2 are KGHSH and LQKENI. V was clipped by 3 bases and J by 7 bases; unmatched bases: 10.

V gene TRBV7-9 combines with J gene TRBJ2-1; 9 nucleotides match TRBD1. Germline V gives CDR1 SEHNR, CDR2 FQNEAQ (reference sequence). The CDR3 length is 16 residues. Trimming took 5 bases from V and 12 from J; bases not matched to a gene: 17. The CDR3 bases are TGTGCCAGCAGCCCCCGAAGGACAGGGGCTACCTTAGGGCAGTTCTTC. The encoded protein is CASSPRRTGATLGQFF. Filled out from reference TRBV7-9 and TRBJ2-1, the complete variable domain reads DTGVSQNPRHKITKRGQNVTFRCDPISEHNRLYWYRQTLGQGPEFLTYFQNEAQLEKSRLLSDRFSAERPKGSFSTLEIQRTEQGDSAMYLCASSPRRTGATLGQFFGPGTRLTVL.

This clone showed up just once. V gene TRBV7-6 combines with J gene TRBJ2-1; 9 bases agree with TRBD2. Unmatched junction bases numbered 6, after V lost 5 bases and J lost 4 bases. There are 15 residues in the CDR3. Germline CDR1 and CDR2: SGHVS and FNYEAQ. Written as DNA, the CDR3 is TGTGCCAGCAGCCTGGGACTAGCTTTTTACAATGAGCAGTTCTTC. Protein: CASSLGLAFYNEQFF. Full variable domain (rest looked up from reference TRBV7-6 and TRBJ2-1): GAGVSQSPRYKVTKRGQDVALRCDPISGHVSLYWYRQALGQGPEFLTYFNYEAQQDKSGLPNDRFSAERPEGSISTLTIQRTEQRDSAMYRCASSLGLAFYNEQFFGPGTRLTVL.

CDR3 coding DNA: TGTGCCAGCAGGGGGACTAGGAGTTTTAGGGGTGAGCAGTTCTTC. It yields the protein CASRGTRSFRGEQFF. The chain links TRBV6-1 to TRBJ2-1, with 8 nucleotides matching TRBD2. V shed 6 bases, J shed 9 bases, and the junction held 13 bases outside the gene matches. Germline V lookup: CDR1 MNHNS, CDR2 SASEGT. The CDR3 consists of 15 residues.

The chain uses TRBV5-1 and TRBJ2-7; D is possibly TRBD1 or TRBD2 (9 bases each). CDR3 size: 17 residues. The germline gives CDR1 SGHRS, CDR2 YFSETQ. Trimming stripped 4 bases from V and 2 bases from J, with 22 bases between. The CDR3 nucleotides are TGCGCCAGCAGCCGGACAGGGGCTAGCGGGGTTACCTACGAGCAGTACTTC. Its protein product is CASSRTGASGVTYEQYF.

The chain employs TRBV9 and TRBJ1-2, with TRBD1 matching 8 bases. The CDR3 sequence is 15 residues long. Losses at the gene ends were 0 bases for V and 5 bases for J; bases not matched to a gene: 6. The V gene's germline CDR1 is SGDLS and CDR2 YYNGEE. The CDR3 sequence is CASSVAAGGVYGYTF. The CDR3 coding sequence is TGTGCCAGCAGCGTAGCTGCAGGGGGCGTATATGGCTACACCTTC.

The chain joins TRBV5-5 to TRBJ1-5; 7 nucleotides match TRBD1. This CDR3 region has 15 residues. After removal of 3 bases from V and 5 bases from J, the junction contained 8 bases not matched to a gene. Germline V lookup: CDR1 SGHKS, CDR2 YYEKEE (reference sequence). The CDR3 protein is CASSSGGTVDQPQHF. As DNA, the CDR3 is TGTGCCAGCAGCTCGGGGGGGACAGTAGATCAGCCCCAGCATTTT.

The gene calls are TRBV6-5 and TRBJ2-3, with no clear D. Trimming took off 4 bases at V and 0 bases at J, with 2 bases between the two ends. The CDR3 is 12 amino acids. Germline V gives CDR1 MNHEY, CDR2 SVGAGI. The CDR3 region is CASSSSTDTQYF. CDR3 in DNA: TGTGCCAGCAGTTCTAGCACAGATACGCAGTATTTT.

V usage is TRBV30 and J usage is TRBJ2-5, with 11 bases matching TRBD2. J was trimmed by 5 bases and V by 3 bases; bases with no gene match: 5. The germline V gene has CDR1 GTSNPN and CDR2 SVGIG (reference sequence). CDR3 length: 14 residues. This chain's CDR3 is CAWRTASGGETQYF. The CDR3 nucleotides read TGTGCCTGGAGGACCGCTAGCGGGGGGGAGACCCAGTACTTC.

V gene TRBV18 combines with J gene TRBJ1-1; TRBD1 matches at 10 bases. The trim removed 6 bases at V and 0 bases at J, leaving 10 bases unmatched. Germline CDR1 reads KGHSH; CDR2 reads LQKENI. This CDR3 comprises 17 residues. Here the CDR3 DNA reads TGTGCCAGCTCCTCAGGCGGGACAGGGGTCATGAACACTGAAGCTTTCTTT. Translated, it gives CASSSGGTGVMNTEAFF.

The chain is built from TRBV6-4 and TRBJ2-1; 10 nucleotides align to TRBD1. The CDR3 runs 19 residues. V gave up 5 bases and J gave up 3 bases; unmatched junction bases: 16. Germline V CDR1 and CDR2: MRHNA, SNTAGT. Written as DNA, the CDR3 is TGTGCCAGCAGTTTACCCGGGACAGGGGCCGCCCGCGGCTACAATGAGCAGTTCTTC. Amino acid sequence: CASSLPGTGAARGYNEQFF.

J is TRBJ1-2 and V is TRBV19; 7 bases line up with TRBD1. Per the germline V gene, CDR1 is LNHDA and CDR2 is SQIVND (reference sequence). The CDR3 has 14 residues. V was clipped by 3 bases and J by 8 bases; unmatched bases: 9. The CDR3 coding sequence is TGTGCCAGTAGTATTGACAGGGCGAGCCAAGGCTACACCTTC. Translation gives CASSIDRASQGYTF.

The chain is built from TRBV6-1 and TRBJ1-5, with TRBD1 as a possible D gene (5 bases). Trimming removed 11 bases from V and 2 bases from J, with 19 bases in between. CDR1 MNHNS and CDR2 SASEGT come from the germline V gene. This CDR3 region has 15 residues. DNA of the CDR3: TGTGCCGTTAGGGGCGGCCGCGGGGGCAATCAGCCCCAGCATTTT. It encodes CAVRGGRGGNQPQHF.

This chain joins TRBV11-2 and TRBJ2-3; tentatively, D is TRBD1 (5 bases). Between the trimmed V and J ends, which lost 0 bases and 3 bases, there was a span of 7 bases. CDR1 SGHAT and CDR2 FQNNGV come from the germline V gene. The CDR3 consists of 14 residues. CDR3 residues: CASSLDRGTDTQYF. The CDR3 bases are TGTGCCAGCAGCTTAGATAGGGGAACAGATACGCAGTATTTT.

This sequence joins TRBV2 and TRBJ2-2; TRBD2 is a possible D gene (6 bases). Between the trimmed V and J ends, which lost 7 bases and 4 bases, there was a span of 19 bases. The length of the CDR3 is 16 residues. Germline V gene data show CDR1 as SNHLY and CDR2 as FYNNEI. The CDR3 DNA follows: TGTGCCAGCAACCCCTTCGGTCGCGGGATCACCGGGGAGCTGTTTTTT. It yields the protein CASNPFGRGITGELFF.

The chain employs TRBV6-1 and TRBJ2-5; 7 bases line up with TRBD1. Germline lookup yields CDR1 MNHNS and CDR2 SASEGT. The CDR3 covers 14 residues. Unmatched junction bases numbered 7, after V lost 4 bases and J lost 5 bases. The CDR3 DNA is TGTGCCAGCAGTGCGACAGGGATGTGGGAGACCCAGTACTTC. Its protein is CASSATGMWETQYF.

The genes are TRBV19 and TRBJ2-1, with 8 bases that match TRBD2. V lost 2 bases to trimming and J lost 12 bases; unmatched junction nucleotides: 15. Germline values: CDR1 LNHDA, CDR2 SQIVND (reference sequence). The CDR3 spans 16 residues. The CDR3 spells CASSIPTAGEGRGQFF. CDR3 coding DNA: TGTGCCAGTAGTATACCGACAGCGGGAGAGGGGCGGGGGCAGTTCTTC.